Following are 29 T cell receptor beta chains from one sample sequenced in a study of CD8 T cells in Susac syndrome. cDNA came from about 0.5 to 1 ug RNA primed by random hexamers. TCRdb recomputed calls from the immunoSEQ multiplex PCR reads with MiXCR, one row per CDR3 protein. Found here are approximately 180,000 distinct CDR3 sequences, roughly 90% of them singletons; the top ten hold approximately 0.09%. Sequencing was done on a sample of CD4+ T cells from PBMCs. The receptors here all came from a human donor with Susac syndrome.

This sequence joins TRBV27 and TRBJ1-6, with 7 bases identical to TRBD1. Unmatched junction bases numbered 5, after V lost 4 bases and J lost 5 bases. Germline V CDR1 and CDR2: MNHEY, SMNVEV (reference sequence). This CDR3 region has 15 residues. The CDR3 protein is CASSSSTGDNSPLHF. For the CDR3, the DNA is TGTGCCAGCAGTTCCTCCACAGGGGATAATTCACCCCTCCACTTT.

The gene calls are TRBV25-1 and TRBJ2-1, with D perhaps TRBD1 (6 bases). Trimming removed 0 bases from V and 6 bases from J, with 9 bases in between. There are 14 residues in the CDR3. Per the germline V gene, CDR1 is MGHDK and CDR2 is SYGVNS. The chain's CDR3 is CASSEYKDSNEQFF. Written as DNA, the CDR3 is TGTGCCAGCAGTGAATACAAGGACAGCAATGAGCAGTTCTTC.

This chain uses TRBV5-1 with TRBJ2-7; D is perhaps TRBD1 (6 bases). Germline V CDR1 and CDR2: SGHRS, YFSETQ. The CDR3 consists of 15 residues. Trimming removed 3 bases at V and 2 bases at J, with 15 bases between. CDR3 in DNA: TGCGCCAGCAGCTACAGCCCAGGGGAACCCTACGAGCAGTACTTC. Protein sequence: CASSYSPGEPYEQYF.

This CDR3 is CASRGKGAGNTEAFF. CDR3 bases: TGCGCCAGCAGAGGAAAGGGGGCTGGGAACACTGAAGCTTTCTTT. The chain has TRBV5-1 and TRBJ1-1; TRBD1 matches at 7 bases. The CDR3 has 15 residues. With 5 bases clipped from V and 1 base from J, the junction kept 8 bases outside the gene matches. Germline lookup yields CDR1 SGHRS and CDR2 YFSETQ.

This clonotype was recorded a few times. The chain couples TRBV5-1 to TRBJ2-1, with 12 bases identical to TRBD2. CDR3 length: 13 residues. Germline V gives CDR1 SGHRS, CDR2 YFSETQ. The trim removed 5 bases at V and 6 bases at J, leaving 0 bases unmatched. The CDR3 region is CASRTSGGNEQFF. CDR3 DNA sequence: TGCGCCAGCAGGACTAGCGGGGGCAATGAGCAGTTCTTC.

This clonotype has a handful of counts. This sequence joins TRBV24-1 and TRBJ2-7; D remains ambiguous. This CDR3 is 13 amino acids long. The germline V and J ends were trimmed by 5 bases and 3 bases, with 10 bases remaining between them. Germline V gives CDR1 KGHDR, CDR2 SFDVKD. CDR3 nucleotides: TGTGCCACCAGTGGTGGGAATTTCTACGAGCAGTACTTC. Residues: CATSGGNFYEQYF.

The chain carries TRBV28 and TRBJ2-7; D gene uncertain. V lost 5 bases to trimming and J lost 4 bases, with 6 bases between them. The CDR3 extends over 11 amino acids. Germline-derived CDR1 and CDR2 are MDHEN and SYDVKM. The CDR3 region is CASSTNYEQYF. CDR3 sequence (DNA): TGTGCCAGCAGTACCAATTACGAGCAGTACTTC.

The chain employs TRBV5-1 and TRBJ2-6, with D possibly matching TRBD1 (6 bases). Germline CDR1 is SGHRS and CDR2 is YFSETQ. Trimming shortened V by 0 bases and J by 8 bases, and 9 bases separated the two germline ends. This CDR3 comprises 14 residues. The CDR3 protein is CASSLAGETNVLTF. In DNA, the CDR3 is TGCGCCAGCAGCTTGGCAGGGGAAACCAACGTCCTGACTTTC.

The chain is built from TRBV18 and TRBJ1-5; D remains ambiguous. V dropped 2 bases and J dropped 7 bases, with 9 bases sitting between them. Germline values: CDR1 KGHSH, CDR2 LQKENI. CDR3 length: 13 residues. Here the CDR3 reads CASSPGSGQPQHF. DNA of the CDR3: TGTGCCAGCTCACCAGGCTCAGGCCAGCCCCAGCATTTT.

This sequence joins TRBV6-5 and TRBJ1-5, with D possibly TRBD1 on 6 matching bases. The CDR3 runs 14 residues. V gave up 5 bases and J gave up 5 bases, with 13 bases separating them. Germline values: CDR1 MNHEY, CDR2 SVGAGI. The CDR3 reads CASSPDSAYQPQHF. CDR3 coding DNA: TGTGCCAGCAGTCCGGACAGCGCCTATCAGCCCCAGCATTTT.

The genes are TRBV7-8 and TRBJ2-7; 7 nucleotides match TRBD2. The J segment lost 2 bases and the V segment lost 5 bases, leaving 6 bases of the junction unmatched. The germline CDR1 and CDR2 sequences are SGHVS and FQNEAQ. CDR3 length: 14 residues. The CDR3 loop is CASSQTSPPYEQYF. Written as DNA, the CDR3 is TGTGCCAGCAGCCAGACTAGCCCCCCCTACGAGCAGTACTTC.

The chain uses TRBV15 and TRBJ2-5, with 7 positions matching TRBD1. The CDR3 totals 19 residues. CDR1 and CDR2 from the germline V gene are LNHNV and YYDKDF (reference sequence). After removal of 0 bases from V and 0 bases from J, the junction contained 13 bases not matched to a gene. CDR3 coding DNA: TGTGCCACCAGCAGAGAGACGTTCTTGGGCAGGGGGTACCAAGAGACCCAGTACTTC. It encodes CATSRETFLGRGYQETQYF.

The V and J genes are TRBV20-1 and TRBJ2-2, with 8 bases matching TRBD1. Trimming removed 2 bases from V and 7 bases from J; junction bases left unmatched: 6. CDR1 and CDR2 from the germline V gene are DFQATT and SNEGSKA (reference sequence). The CDR3 contains 14 residues. The CDR3 nucleotides are TGCAGTGCTAGAACTATGACAGGGGTCGGGGAGCTGTTTTTT. Translation: CSARTMTGVGELFF.

The V gene is TRBV11-2, the J gene TRBJ2-7; 8 nucleotides match TRBD1. V lost 5 bases to trimming and J lost 4 bases; unmatched junction nucleotides: 7. Per the germline V gene, CDR1 is SGHAT and CDR2 is FQNNGV. The CDR3 consists of 14 residues. CDR3 in DNA: TGTGCCAGCAGCGTCGTGCAGGGGGCTTACGAGCAGTACTTC. Its translation is CASSVVQGAYEQYF.

This chain uses TRBV28 with TRBJ2-2, with 8 bases that match TRBD2. The length of the CDR3 is 16 residues. The germline CDR1 and CDR2 sequences are MDHEN and SYDVKM. The J segment lost 4 bases and the V segment lost 4 bases, leaving 8 bases of the junction unmatched. CDR3 in amino acids: CASSSRGGRFTGELFF. DNA of the CDR3: TGTGCCAGCAGTTCCAGGGGCGGGAGGTTCACCGGGGAGCTGTTTTTT.

DNA for the CDR3: TGTGCCAGCAGTTTAATTAGTGGCACTGAAGCTTTCTTT. This sequence encodes CASSLISGTEAFF. The gene calls are TRBV27 and TRBJ1-1; D ambiguous. V was clipped by 2 bases and J by 4 bases, with 8 bases between them. This CDR3 has 13 residues. The germline V gene encodes CDR1 MNHEY and CDR2 SMNVEV (reference sequence).

The chain recombines TRBV5-1 with TRBJ2-7; TRBD2 agrees at 7 bases. From germline, CDR1 is SGHRS and CDR2 YFSETQ. The CDR3 consists of 13 residues. Trimming took 5 bases from V and 3 from J; bases not matched to a gene: 5. The CDR3 coding sequence is TGCGCCAGCAGTGGTCCTAGCGGCTACGAGCAGTACTTC. Protein sequence: CASSGPSGYEQYF.

The chain employs TRBV12-3 or TRBV12-4 and TRBJ1-1; no definite D call. This CDR3 spans 11 amino acids. V gave up 3 bases and J gave up 8 bases, with 7 bases separating them. CDR3 coding DNA: TGTGCCAGCAGTTTCCGAACCGAAGCTTTCTTT. Protein product: CASSFRTEAFF.

This chain links TRBV6-5 with TRBJ2-2; no reliable D call. CDR1 is MNHEY, CDR2 SVGAGI, per germline. The ends were cut back, 0 bases at V and 1 base at J, with 9 bases in the middle. This CDR3 is built from 16 residues. The CDR3 DNA reads as TGTGCCAGCAGTTACTCGAGGAGACGGAACACCGGGGAGCTGTTTTTT. This translates into CASSYSRRRNTGELFF.

CDR3: CASSQNPSGSSADTQYF. The CDR3 DNA follows: TGCGCCAGCAGCCAAAATCCTAGCGGGAGTTCGGCAGATACGCAGTATTTT. The V call is TRBV4-1, the J call TRBJ2-3; TRBD2 matches at 10 bases. V shed 2 bases and J 4 bases; nucleotides not matched to a gene: 9. Germline V lookup: CDR1 MGHRA, CDR2 YSYEKL. The CDR3 spans 17 residues.

The J gene is TRBJ2-1, the V gene TRBV20-1; D gene unclear. This CDR3 has 15 residues. The germline CDR1 and CDR2 sequences are DFQATT and SNEGSKA (reference sequence). The V end was cut by 3 bases, the J end by 1 base, with 13 bases between. CDR3 sequence: CSASRSRNSYNEQFF. CDR3 nucleotides: TGCAGTGCTAGTCGATCTAGGAATTCCTACAATGAGCAGTTCTTC.

The chain recombines TRBV2 with TRBJ1-4; D possibly corresponds to TRBD1 (5 bases). V lost 4 bases and J 0 bases, leaving 12 bases between the germline ends. CDR1 SNHLY and CDR2 FYNNEI come from the germline V gene. There are 16 residues in the CDR3. The CDR3 loop reads CASSVTGPSTNEKLFF. DNA of the CDR3: TGTGCCAGCAGTGTTACAGGACCTTCAACTAATGAAAAACTGTTTTTT.

The chain uses TRBV20-1 and TRBJ2-3, with D hard to call. The CDR3 is 15 amino acids. V was pared by 0 bases and J by 1 base, with 11 bases between. Germline V gene data show CDR1 as DFQATT and CDR2 as SNEGSKA (reference sequence). Here the CDR3 DNA reads TGCAGTGCTAGAGATATATTTGGGGGCACAGATACGCAGTATTTT. It encodes CSARDIFGGTDTQYF.

This chain connects TRBV7-2 to TRBJ1-5, with a tentative D call TRBD1 (5 bases). The germline V and J ends were trimmed by 1 base and 2 bases, with 9 bases remaining between them. Germline lookup yields CDR1 SGHTA and CDR2 FQGNSA. This CDR3 contains 15 residues. CDR3 sequence: CASSLGGRGNQPQHF. CDR3 DNA sequence: TGTGCCAGCAGCTTAGGTGGCAGGGGCAATCAGCCCCAGCATTTT. Complete variable domain (other parts from reference TRBV7-2 and TRBJ1-5): GAGVSQSPSNKVTEKGKDVELRCDPISGHTALYWYRQSLGQGLEFLIYFQGNSAPDKSGLPSDRFSAERTGGSVSTLTIQRTQQEDSAVYLCASSLGGRGNQPQHFGDGTRLSIL.

The rearrangement joins TRBV5-1 to TRBJ1-2, with 9 bases fitting TRBD1. Germline CDR1 reads SGHRS; CDR2 reads YFSETQ. After removal of 2 bases from V and 6 bases from J, the junction contained 20 bases not matched to a gene. This CDR3 spans 19 amino acids. The CDR3 loop is CASSFGTGFMNYWKDGYTF. The DNA for the CDR3 is TGCGCCAGCAGCTTCGGGACAGGGTTTATGAACTATTGGAAAGATGGCTACACCTTC.

This chain links TRBV4-2 with TRBJ1-3; D is perhaps TRBD1 (6 bases). This CDR3 spans 15 amino acids. The germline V gene has CDR1 LGHNA and CDR2 YNFKEQ. With 0 bases removed from V and 9 bases from J, the gap between germline ends came to 15 bases. The CDR3, as DNA: TGTGCCAGCAGCCAAGAAACAAGTACAGGGAGCACCATATATTTT. It is translated as CASSQETSTGSTIYF.

This chain connects TRBV28 to TRBJ1-4; D call uncertain. CDR1 and CDR2 from the germline V gene are MDHEN and SYDVKM. The CDR3 consists of 14 residues. Trimming cost V 7 bases and J 8 bases, with 17 bases left between them. The CDR3 sequence is CASIRPLAGEKLFF. The CDR3 DNA reads as TGTGCCAGCATCAGACCCCTTGCGGGGGAAAAACTGTTTTTT.

The J gene is TRBJ1-1, the V gene TRBV18, with D unclear. Germline assignment: CDR1 KGHSH and CDR2 LQKENI. The V and J ends lost 3 bases and 7 bases respectively, with 15 bases between them. The CDR3 has 14 amino acids. The CDR3, as DNA: TGTGCCAGCTCACCTGGGCTCGAAGGAAATGAAGCTTTCTTT. It encodes CASSPGLEGNEAFF.

This rearrangement joins TRBV13 to TRBJ2-7; 9 bases match TRBD2. CDR1 is PRHDT, CDR2 FYEKMQ, per germline (reference sequence). Trimming cost V 5 bases and J 2 bases; bases outside gene matches: 16. The CDR3 is 18 amino acids. DNA for the CDR3: TGTGCCAGCAGCGTTTATTCGTTCGGGACTAGCTTTACCTACGAGCAGTACTTC. Translating it yields CASSVYSFGTSFTYEQYF.